These 15 T cell receptor beta chains share one sample of origin, sequenced in a study of metastatic and nonmetastatic thyroid tumors. TCRdb re-analyzed the PCR reads using MiXCR. The table includes about 18,000 clones, 30% to 40% detected once. Prior to thyroid surgery, none of the patients had received any treatment. The sample consisted of tumor tissue. These receptors were collected from a male donor with papillary thyroid cancer or a benign thyroid nodule (not recorded which). Some clones in this sample may be carry-over from other donors' samples.

In its sample, this clone was seen a few times. The chain employs TRBV12-3 or TRBV12-4 and TRBJ2-7; D remains ambiguous. The CDR3 is 13 amino acids. V lost 4 bases, J lost 6 bases, and 13 bases lay in between. CDR3 region: CASSSAVGSEQYF. The CDR3 coding sequence is TGTGCCAGCAGTTCAGCTGTGGGATCCGAGCAGTACTTC.

The rearrangement uses TRBV11-2 and TRBJ1-1, with 10 bases identical to TRBD1. The CDR3 length is 15 residues. Germline V lookup: CDR1 SGHAT, CDR2 FQNNGV. The junction had 3 bases not matched to a gene; V was cut back by 0 bases and J by 5 bases. The DNA of the CDR3 is TGTGCCAGCAGCTTAGATGGGACAGGGGTTACTGAAGCTTTCTTT. It codes for CASSLDGTGVTEAFF.

This clone was recorded at least ten times. This rearrangement joins TRBV7-9 to TRBJ2-3; 9 nucleotides match TRBD2. This CDR3 has 15 amino acids. Germline CDR1 SEHNR, CDR2 FQNEAQ (reference sequence). With V trimmed by 8 bases and J by 5 bases, 11 bases remained unmatched. In DNA, the CDR3 is TGTGCCAGCGTCATGGCTAGCGGGACGGGAGATACGCAGTATTTT. Its protein product is CASVMASGTGDTQYF.

Ten or more counts support this clone. The same CDR3 also results from other DNA sequences found in this sample. The V and J genes are TRBV20-1 and TRBJ1-2; D is ambiguous. Germline V gene sequence: CDR1 DFQATT, CDR2 SNEGSKA (reference sequence). CDR3 length equals 13 residues. Trimming stripped 0 bases from V and 5 bases from J, with 10 bases between. The CDR3 region is CSARDLGDYGYTF. The CDR3 coding sequence is TGCAGTGCTAGAGATCTCGGGGATTATGGCTACACCTTC.

There are a few counts of this clone. V usage is TRBV12-3 or TRBV12-4 and J usage is TRBJ2-2; D is ambiguous. Trimming stripped 3 bases from V and 2 bases from J, with 7 bases between. CDR3 length: 14 amino acids. CDR3 DNA: TGTGCCAGCAGTTTGGGCGGAAACACCGGGGAGCTGTTTTTT. This encodes CASSLGGNTGELFF.

Note on this clone: A much bigger clone sits one base away, suggesting this may be a read error. The chain employs TRBV7-9 and TRBJ1-1; maybe TRBD1 (5 bases). In germline, CDR1 is SEHNR, CDR2 FQNEAQ (reference sequence). The CDR3 totals 11 residues. V was shortened by 5 bases and J by 6 bases, with 7 bases between the two germline ends. This CDR3 reads CASSRQSEAFF. The CDR3 nucleotides read TGTGCCAGCAGCCGACAGTCTGAAGCTTTCTTT. Supplemented by reference TRBV7-9 and TRBJ1-1, the full variable domain reads DTGVSQNPRHKITKRGQNVTFRCDPISEHNRLYWYRQTLGQGPEFLTYFQNEAQLEKSRLLSDRFSAERPKGSFSTLEIQRTEQGDSAMYLCASSRQSEAFFGQGTRLTVV.

This clone was detected only a few times. This chain connects TRBV5-1 to TRBJ2-7; D unresolved. This CDR3 is built from 14 residues. V gave up 0 bases and J gave up 1 base, with 8 bases separating them. CDR1 and CDR2 from the germline V gene are SGHRS and YFSETQ. The CDR3 here is CASSLDSASYEQYF. In nucleotides, the CDR3 is TGCGCCAGCAGCTTGGATAGTGCGTCCTACGAGCAGTACTTC.

In the case of this clone: One end of the junction varies from germline; a read error may be responsible. This chain connects TRBV20-1 to TRBJ2-7, with D possibly being TRBD2 (6 bases). Germline values: CDR1 DFQATT, CDR2 SNEGSKA (reference sequence). The CDR3 contains 14 residues. The CDR3 loop reads CSAPTSGSSYEPYF. The CDR3 DNA sequence: TGCAGTGCTCCGACTAGTGGGAGCTCATACGAGCCGTACTTC.

There are many counts of this clone. The chain recombines TRBV2 with TRBJ2-1; D might be TRBD1 (6 bases). The CDR3 contains 15 residues. The germline gives CDR1 SNHLY, CDR2 FYNNEI. Trimming took off 0 bases at V and 5 bases at J, with 11 bases between the two ends. The CDR3 sequence is CASSEARGNNNEQFF. The CDR3 nucleotides are TGTGCCAGCAGTGAAGCAAGGGGGAACAACAATGAGCAGTTCTTC.

Notes on this clone: Its ends do not fully match the called genes, so a read error is possible. The chain couples TRBV2 to TRBJ1-5, with D unclear. The CDR3 runs 13 residues. Germline V CDR1 and CDR2: SNHLY, FYNNEI. The DNA of the CDR3 is TGTGCCAGCGGTGACGGTCGGGCTCAGCCCCAGCATTTT. The encoded protein is CASGDGRAQPQHF.

This clone was seen repeatedly, ten times or more. The rearrangement links TRBV20-1 to TRBJ2-7; D not resolved. Germline-derived CDR1 and CDR2 are DFQATT and SNEGSKA (reference sequence). CDR3 length equals 13 residues. Deletions cut 1 base from V and 4 bases from J, with 11 bases between. The CDR3 loop reads CSARAYGPYEQYF. In nucleotides, the CDR3 is TGCAGTGCTAGAGCCTACGGACCATACGAGCAGTACTTC.

The chain carries TRBV5-4 and TRBJ2-1; D gene ambiguous. Per germline, CDR1 SGHNT and CDR2 YYREEE (reference sequence). Trimming pared 2 bases from V and 0 bases from J, leaving 18 bases between. The CDR3 runs to 18 residues. CDR3 DNA: TGTGCCAGCAGCTTACGCTACAGTGGGGAATACTCCTACAATGAGCAGTTCTTC. Amino acid sequence: CASSLRYSGEYSYNEQFF.

V is TRBV13 and J is TRBJ2-7; maybe TRBD2 (6 bases). This CDR3 contains 15 residues. V shed 2 bases and J shed 6 bases, with 17 bases lying between them. Per germline, CDR1 PRHDT and CDR2 FYEKMQ (reference sequence). Here the CDR3 reads CASSLRAGKSGEQYF. CDR3 nucleotide sequence: TGTGCCAGCAGCTTAAGGGCGGGGAAATCGGGCGAGCAGTACTTC.

V and J are TRBV12-3 or TRBV12-4 and TRBJ2-2; D not certain. The CDR3 has 14 amino acids. Between the trimmed V and J ends, which lost 4 bases and 3 bases, there was a span of 9 bases. In nucleotides, the CDR3 is TGTGCCAGCAGTTGGCAAGGAGACACCGGGGAGCTGTTTTTT. It encodes CASSWQGDTGELFF.

In this sample, this clone turned up a few times. The rearrangement links TRBV7-9 to TRBJ2-5; possibly TRBD1 or TRBD2 for D (6 bases each). The CDR3 contains 12 residues. CDR1 SEHNR and CDR2 FQNEAQ come from the germline V gene (reference sequence). Between the trimmed V and J ends, which lost 5 bases and 11 bases, there was a span of 15 bases. CDR3 loop: CASSDARGTQYF. The CDR3 DNA reads TGTGCCAGCAGCGACGCCCGGGGGACACAGTACTTC.